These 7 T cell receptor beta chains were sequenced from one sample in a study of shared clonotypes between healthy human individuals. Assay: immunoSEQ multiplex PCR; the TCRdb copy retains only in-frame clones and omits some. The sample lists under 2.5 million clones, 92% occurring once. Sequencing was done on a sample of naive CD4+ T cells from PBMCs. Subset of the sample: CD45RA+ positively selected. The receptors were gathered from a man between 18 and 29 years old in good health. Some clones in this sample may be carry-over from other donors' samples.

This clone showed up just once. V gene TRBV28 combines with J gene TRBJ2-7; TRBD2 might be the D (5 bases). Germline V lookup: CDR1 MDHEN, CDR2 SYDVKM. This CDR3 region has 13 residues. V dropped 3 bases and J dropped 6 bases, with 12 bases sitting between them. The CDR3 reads CASSFSDGVEQYF. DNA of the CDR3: TGTGCCAGCAGTTTCAGCGACGGGGTCGAGCAGTACTTC.

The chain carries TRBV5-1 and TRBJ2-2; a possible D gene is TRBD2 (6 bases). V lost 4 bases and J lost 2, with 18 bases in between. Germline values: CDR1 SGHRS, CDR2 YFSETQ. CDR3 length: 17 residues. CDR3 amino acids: CASSSPRGNVNTGELFF. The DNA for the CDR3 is TGCGCCAGCAGCAGCCCTCGGGGGAACGTCAACACCGGGGAGCTGTTTTTT.

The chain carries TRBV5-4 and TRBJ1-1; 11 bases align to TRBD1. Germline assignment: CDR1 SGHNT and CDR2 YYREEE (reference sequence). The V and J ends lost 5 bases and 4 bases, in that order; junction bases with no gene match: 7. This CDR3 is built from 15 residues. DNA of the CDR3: TGTGCCAGCAGGCCCTACGGACAGGGGGCCACTGAAGCTTTCTTT. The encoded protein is CASRPYGQGATEAFF.

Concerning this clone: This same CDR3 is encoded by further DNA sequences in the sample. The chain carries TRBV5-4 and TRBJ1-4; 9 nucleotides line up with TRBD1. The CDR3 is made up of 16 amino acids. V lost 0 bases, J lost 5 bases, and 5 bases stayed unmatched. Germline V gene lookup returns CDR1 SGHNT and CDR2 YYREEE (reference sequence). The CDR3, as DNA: TGTGCCAGCAGCTTGGCCCAAGGGACAGGGAATGAAAAACTGTTTTTT. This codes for CASSLAQGTGNEKLFF. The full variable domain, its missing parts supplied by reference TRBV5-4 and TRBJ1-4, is ETGVTQSPTHLIKTRGQQVTLRCSSQSGHNTVSWYQQALGQGPQFIFQYYREEENGRGNFPPRFSGLQFPNYSSELNVNALELDDSALYLCASSLAQGTGNEKLFFGSGTQLSVL.

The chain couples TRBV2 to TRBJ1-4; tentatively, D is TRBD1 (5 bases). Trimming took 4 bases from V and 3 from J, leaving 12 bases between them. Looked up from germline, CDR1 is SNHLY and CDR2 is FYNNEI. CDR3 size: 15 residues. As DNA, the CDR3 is TGTGCCAGCAGTGGGCAGGGATTGGCTAATGAAAAACTGTTTTTT. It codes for CASSGQGLANEKLFF.

CDR3 sequence (DNA): TGTGCCAGCAGCTTAAGTGGTCAGGGGGCCGGCTACACCTTC. Amino acid sequence: CASSLSGQGAGYTF. The rearrangement uses TRBV7-3 and TRBJ1-2; 8 nucleotides line up with TRBD1. From germline, CDR1 is SGHTA and CDR2 FQGTGA. Unmatched junction bases numbered 6, after V lost 1 base and J lost 8 bases. CDR3 length equals 14 residues.

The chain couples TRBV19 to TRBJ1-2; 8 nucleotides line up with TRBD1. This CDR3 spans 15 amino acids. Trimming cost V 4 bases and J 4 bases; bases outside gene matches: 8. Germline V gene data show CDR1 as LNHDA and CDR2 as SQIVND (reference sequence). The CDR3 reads CASSNARQGFYGYTF. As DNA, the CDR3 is TGTGCCAGTAGTAACGCACGACAGGGGTTCTATGGCTACACCTTC.